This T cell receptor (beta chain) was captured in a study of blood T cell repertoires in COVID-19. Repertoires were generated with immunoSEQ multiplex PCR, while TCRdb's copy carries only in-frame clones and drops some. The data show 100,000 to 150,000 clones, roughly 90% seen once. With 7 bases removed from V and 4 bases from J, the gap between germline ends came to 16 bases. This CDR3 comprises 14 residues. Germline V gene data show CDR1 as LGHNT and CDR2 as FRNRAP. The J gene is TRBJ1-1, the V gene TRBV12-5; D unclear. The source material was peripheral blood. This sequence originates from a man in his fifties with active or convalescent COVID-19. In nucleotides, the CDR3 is TGTGCTAGTGCCTTAGAGGTCGAAAGCACTGAAGCTTTCTTT. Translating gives CASALEVESTEAFF.